The next 4 T cell receptor beta chains were all read from a single sample in a study of response to subunit inactivated influenza vaccine. One entry per CDR3 protein, called by TCRdb with MiXCR from the RT-PCR reads. This table holds about 500,000 distinct CDR3 sequences, roughly 13% found once. Here the sequenced sample was PBMCs from blood, taken 40 to 50 days after vaccination. These TCRs come from a man aged 50 to 60 who received an inactivated influenza vaccine.

This clonotype was recorded many times. The chain links TRBV29-1 to TRBJ2-1, with 11 bases fitting TRBD2. The germline V gene encodes CDR1 SQVTM and CDR2 ANQGSEA. CDR3 size: 13 residues. J gave up 7 bases and V 6 bases, and 5 bases lay outside the gene matches. CDR3 sequence reads: CSVTSGGVNEQFF. For the CDR3, the DNA is TGCAGCGTAACTAGCGGGGGAGTGAATGAGCAGTTCTTC.

Many counts were recorded for this clonotype. The gene calls are TRBV5-1 and TRBJ2-1; D gene ambiguous. V gave up 4 bases and J gave up 5 bases, with 13 bases separating them. The germline V gene has CDR1 SGHRS and CDR2 YFSETQ. CDR3 size: 14 residues. CDR3 protein: CASSPQDGNNEQFF. In DNA form, the CDR3 reads TGCGCCAGCAGCCCGCAGGACGGTAACAATGAGCAGTTCTTC.

This clonotype was seen many times. V gene TRBV29-1 combines with J gene TRBJ2-3; either TRBD1 or TRBD2 may supply D (5 bases each). The length of the CDR3 is 12 residues. In germline, CDR1 is SQVTM, CDR2 ANQGSEA. The CDR3 reads CTLGQGADTQYF. The CDR3 DNA follows: TGCACCCTCGGGCAGGGAGCAGATACGCAGTATTTT.

The rearrangement joins TRBV5-1 to TRBJ2-2, with D possibly being TRBD1 (5 bases). V gave up 1 base and J gave up 8 bases, with 12 bases separating them. The CDR3 runs 14 residues. The V gene's germline CDR1 is SGHRS and CDR2 YFSETQ. The CDR3 coding sequence is TGCGCCAGCAGCTTGTCCAGGGCTCTTGGGGAGCTGTTTTTT. Its translation is CASSLSRALGELFF.